The clone carrying this T cell receptor beta chain was seen many times. This specimen belongs to a study of CD4 and CD8 cells across lung adenocarcinoma regions. TCRdb passed the PCR reads through MiXCR, listing each CDR3 protein once. The sample contains 24,000 or so distinct CDR3 sequences, 40% to 65% of which appear only once. The germline gives CDR1 MNHNS, CDR2 SASEGT. This CDR3 is built from 15 residues. The chain recombines TRBV6-1 with TRBJ2-1, with D perhaps being TRBD1 or TRBD2 (5 bases each). With the DNA end fitting TRBJ2-5 better, the J assignment may be wrong. The sequence derives from a male donor with lung adenocarcinoma. The CD4 and CD8 labels of this study may be unreliable. Sequences were obtained from CD4+ T cells from the center of a lung tumor. The CDR3 region has the DNA TGTGCCAGCAGCCCACAGCGTGGGGACCCGGAGACCCAGTACTTC. Residues: CASSPQRGDPETQYF.